Each of the 23 T cell receptor beta chains below was sequenced from the same sample in a study of blood T cell repertoires in COVID-19. The data were produced by immunoSEQ multiplex PCR, yet TCRdb's version contains in-frame clones alone and is incomplete. There are about 47,000 clones in the sample; about 81% occur only once, and under 30% lies in the top ten. Sequencing was performed on peripheral blood. Source of these receptors: a woman of 80 years or more with COVID-19, enrolled during active disease.

With regard to this clone: Other DNA sequences in this sample translate to the same CDR3. The CDR3 DNA is TGTGCCAGCAGCTCCACCGGGGGGGAGACCCAGTACTTC. Its translation: CASSSTGGETQYF. The V call is TRBV11-2, the J call TRBJ2-5, with 7 bases lining up with TRBD2. After removal of 4 bases from V and 5 bases from J, the junction contained 4 bases not matched to a gene. This CDR3 is 13 amino acids long. Germline values: CDR1 SGHAT, CDR2 FQNNGV.

J is TRBJ2-1 and V is TRBV3-1 (or the pseudogene TRBV3-2); 7 positions match TRBD2. The CDR3 sequence is 15 residues long. Germline trimming cut 0 bases from V and 4 bases from J; bases unmatched to any gene: 3. Germline V gene data show CDR1 as LGHDT and CDR2 as YNNKEL (reference sequence). CDR3 coding DNA: TGTGCCAGCAGCCAAGATATTAGCGGGTACAATGAGCAGTTCTTC. Translated, it gives CASSQDISGYNEQFF.

The rearrangement links TRBV29-1 to TRBJ1-1; perhaps TRBD1 as D (6 bases). Trimming took off 4 bases at V and 7 bases at J, with 10 bases between the two ends. CDR3 length: 11 amino acids. Germline values: CDR1 SQVTM, CDR2 ANQGSEA. CDR3 nucleotides: TGCAGCGTTGTAGGGGGAAGTGAAGCTTTCTTT. This codes for CSVVGGSEAFF. The full variable domain, completed using reference TRBV29-1 and TRBJ1-1, is SAVISQKPSRDICQRGTSLTIQCQVDSQVTMMFWYRQQPGQSLTLIATANQGSEATYESGFVIDKFPISRPNLTFSTLTVSNMSPEDSSIYLCSVVGGSEAFFGQGTRLTVV.

J is TRBJ2-1 and V is TRBV27; no definite D call. V lost 4 bases to trimming and J lost 8 bases, with 9 bases between them. The CDR3 loop spans 12 amino acids. CDR1 and CDR2 from the germline V gene are MNHEY and SMNVEV (reference sequence). DNA of the CDR3: TGTGCCAGCAGTTCCCTCGTCCATGAGCAGTTCTTC. It encodes CASSSLVHEQFF.

The chain is built from TRBV5-8 and TRBJ2-5; 12 positions agree with TRBD2. Germline trimming cut 4 bases from V and 1 base from J; bases unmatched to any gene: 5. This CDR3 contains 16 residues. Germline lookup yields CDR1 SGHTS and CDR2 YDEGEE. The CDR3 bases are TGTGCCAGCAGCAACGGACTAGCGGGACTCCAAGAGACCCAGTACTTC. It translates to CASSNGLAGLQETQYF.

This clone showed up just once. DNA for the CDR3: TGTGCCAGCAGTTGGTTTAGCGGGGAAGGGTACGAGCAGTACTTC. Translating it yields CASSWFSGEGYEQYF. The J gene is TRBJ2-7, the V gene TRBV27; 8 positions match TRBD2. The germline V gene encodes CDR1 MNHEY and CDR2 SMNVEV (reference sequence). The V gene end was trimmed by 4 bases and the J gene end by 4 bases; junction bases not matched to a gene: 9. The length of the CDR3 is 15 residues.

V and J are TRBV12-5 and TRBJ2-1; perhaps TRBD2 as D (5 bases). Trimming removed 5 bases at V and 7 bases at J, with 9 bases between. The CDR3 spans 12 residues. The germline V gene has CDR1 LGHNT and CDR2 FRNRAP. The DNA for the CDR3 is TGTGCTAGTGGTCATACGGGGAATGAGCAGTTCTTC. Its translation is CASGHTGNEQFF.

The chain combines TRBV5-1 with TRBJ2-3, with TRBD2 identical over 10 bases. The CDR3 runs to 17 residues. The V gene's germline CDR1 is SGHRS and CDR2 YFSETQ. V was clipped by 0 bases and J by 2 bases; unmatched bases: 6. This CDR3 reads CASSLATTSGNTDTQYF. DNA of the CDR3: TGCGCCAGCAGCTTGGCCACTACTAGCGGGAACACAGATACGCAGTATTTT.

In the case of this clone: One end of the junction does not line up with germline, which may come from a read error. The chain uses TRBV6-2 or TRBV6-3 and TRBJ2-4, with TRBD2 identical over 8 bases. This CDR3 is built from 17 residues. Per the germline V gene, CDR1 is MNHEY and CDR2 is SVGEGT. The CDR3, as DNA: TGTGCCAGCAGTCCGGCCCCGACTAGCGTCAGAGGTCTGGAGGTCCTTTTC. It translates to CASSPAPTSVRGLEVLF.

This rearrangement joins TRBV5-1 to TRBJ2-7, with 10 bases matching TRBD2. This CDR3 comprises 15 residues. With V trimmed by 0 bases and J by 4 bases, 4 bases remained unmatched. Germline V gives CDR1 SGHRS, CDR2 YFSETQ. The CDR3 nucleotides are TGCGCCAGCAGCTTGGTAGCGGGAGGATCGTACGAGCAGTACTTC. The encoded protein is CASSLVAGGSYEQYF.

The rearrangement joins TRBV6-5 to TRBJ2-6, with TRBD1 matching 8 bases. V was clipped by 10 bases and J by 1 base; unmatched bases: 3. The CDR3 length is 14 residues. Looked up from germline, CDR1 is MNHEY and CDR2 is SVGAGI. The CDR3 bases are TGTGCCACGAACAGGGGGTCTGGGGCCAACGTCCTGACTTTC. It codes for CATNRGSGANVLTF.

The chain couples TRBV27 to TRBJ2-3, with TRBD2 matching 12 bases. The V segment lost 9 bases and the J segment 3 bases; nucleotides outside the gene matches: 10. Germline V gene data show CDR1 as MNHEY and CDR2 as SMNVEV (reference sequence). This CDR3 contains 16 residues. The DNA for the CDR3 is TGTGCCAGGGCGCTAGCGGGAGGGCCTGGGACAGATACGCAGTATTTT. It translates to CARALAGGPGTDTQYF.

The chain links TRBV9 to TRBJ2-1, with 7 positions matching TRBD2. Per germline, CDR1 SGDLS and CDR2 YYNGEE. The CDR3 is 14 amino acids. V shed 4 bases and J 6 bases; nucleotides not matched to a gene: 7. The CDR3 region is CASSRDYSPNEQFF. CDR3 DNA sequence: TGTGCCAGCAGCCGGGACTACTCCCCCAATGAGCAGTTCTTC.

J is TRBJ2-1 and V is TRBV3-1 (or the pseudogene TRBV3-2); D remains unclear. The CDR3 is 15 residues long. The germline V and J ends were trimmed by 0 bases and 3 bases, with 9 bases remaining between them. CDR1 and CDR2 (germline): LGHDT, YNNKEL (reference sequence). CDR3 sequence: CASSQDTDFYNEQFF. CDR3 nucleotide sequence: TGTGCCAGCAGCCAAGATACCGACTTCTACAATGAGCAGTTCTTC.

The chain couples TRBV9 to TRBJ2-2; TRBD1 is a possible D gene (5 bases). Trimming removed 0 bases at V and 6 bases at J, with 9 bases between. The CDR3 length is 14 residues. Looked up from germline, CDR1 is SGDLS and CDR2 is YYNGEE. The CDR3 DNA is TGTGCCAGCAGCGTAGGGGGCGGACCCGGGGAGCTGTTTTTT. The encoded protein is CASSVGGGPGELFF.

This chain connects TRBV4-1 to TRBJ1-1; 7 bases are a match to TRBD1. The CDR3 extends over 15 amino acids. Germline-derived CDR1 and CDR2 are MGHRA and YSYEKL. V was clipped by 1 base and J by 3 bases; unmatched bases: 5. CDR3 DNA: TGCGCCAGCAGCCAAGGGGCGGACAGGCACACTGAAGCTTTCTTT. Translation gives CASSQGADRHTEAFF.

The chain combines TRBV21-1 with TRBJ1-5; the D call of TRBD1 is as the table states it, not checked on the DNA. TRBV21-1 is designated a pseudogene. The CDR3 is 18 amino acids. This CDR3 reads CASSKRVDRFTPNQPQHF. CDR3 DNA sequence: TGTGCCAGCAGCAAGAGAGTTGACAGGTTTACCCCAAATCAGCCCCAGCATTTT.

The genes are TRBV5-5 and TRBJ1-1; D gene ambiguous. V was trimmed by 0 bases and J by 4 bases, leaving 7 bases between them. The germline CDR1 and CDR2 sequences are SGHKS and YYEKEE (reference sequence). This CDR3 has 13 residues. The CDR3 nucleotides are TGTGCCAGCAGCTTGGTAACGAGCACTGAAGCTTTCTTT. Translating gives CASSLVTSTEAFF.

J is TRBJ2-1 and V is TRBV19; 8 bases align to TRBD1. Germline V gives CDR1 LNHDA, CDR2 SQIVND (reference sequence). The CDR3 has 15 amino acids. The V segment lost 5 bases and the J segment 3 bases; nucleotides outside the gene matches: 6. In nucleotides, the CDR3 is TGTGCCAGTAGTCCAGGACAGGGAGGCTACAATGAGCAGTTCTTC. Translated: CASSPGQGGYNEQFF.

This chain uses TRBV5-1 with TRBJ2-7; 11 bases line up with TRBD2. The germline V gene encodes CDR1 SGHRS and CDR2 YFSETQ. This CDR3 is built from 15 residues. Trimming took 4 bases from V and 0 from J; bases not matched to a gene: 3. The CDR3 region is CASSEGLAVSYEQYF. In DNA form, the CDR3 reads TGCGCCAGCAGCGAGGGACTAGCGGTCTCCTACGAGCAGTACTTC.

The chain links TRBV20-1 to TRBJ2-2; D is undetermined. This CDR3 region has 15 residues. Between the trimmed V and J ends, which lost 3 bases and 2 bases, there was a span of 13 bases. The germline V gene encodes CDR1 DFQATT and CDR2 SNEGSKA (reference sequence). This chain's CDR3 is CSASPVAPNTGELFF. The CDR3 coding sequence is TGCAGTGCTAGTCCGGTAGCCCCAAACACCGGGGAGCTGTTTTTT.

The V gene is TRBV11-3, the J gene TRBJ2-1; D is unclear. V lost 0 bases and J 2 bases, leaving 11 bases between the germline ends. The CDR3 runs to 16 residues. CDR1 is SGHNT, CDR2 YENEEA, per germline. The CDR3 spells CASSLDPRQPYNEQFF. The CDR3 DNA sequence: TGTGCCAGCAGCTTAGATCCGCGACAACCCTACAATGAGCAGTTCTTC.

The CDR3 here is CASSKQGGYLSPQHF. The CDR3 DNA is TGTGCCAGCAGTAAACAGGGGGGATATCTAAGCCCCCAGCATTTT. The V call is TRBV2, the J call TRBJ1-5; the match to TRBD1 covers 8 bases. The CDR3 contains 15 residues. The V segment lost 5 bases and the J segment 10 bases; nucleotides outside the gene matches: 13. The V gene's germline CDR1 is SNHLY and CDR2 FYNNEI.